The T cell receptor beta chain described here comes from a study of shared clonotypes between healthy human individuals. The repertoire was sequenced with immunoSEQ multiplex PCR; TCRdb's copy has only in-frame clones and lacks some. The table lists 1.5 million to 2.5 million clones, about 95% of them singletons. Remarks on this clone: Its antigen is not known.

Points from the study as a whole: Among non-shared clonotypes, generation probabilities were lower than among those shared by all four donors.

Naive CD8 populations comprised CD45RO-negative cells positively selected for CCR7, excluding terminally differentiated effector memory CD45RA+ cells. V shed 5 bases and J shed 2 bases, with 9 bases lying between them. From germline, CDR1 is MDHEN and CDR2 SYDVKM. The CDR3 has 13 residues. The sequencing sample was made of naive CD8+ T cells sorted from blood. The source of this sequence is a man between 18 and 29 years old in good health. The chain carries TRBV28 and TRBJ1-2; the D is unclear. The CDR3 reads CASSARENYGYTF. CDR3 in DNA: TGTGCCAGCAGTGCAAGGGAGAACTATGGCTACACCTTC.